The T cell receptor beta chain under discussion was sequenced for a study of blood T cells in healthy people across ages. Trimming took 4 bases from V and 5 from J; bases not matched to a gene: 21. This CDR3 has 19 amino acids. Germline V gene data show CDR1 as SGDLS and CDR2 as YYNGEE. A sample-barcoded 5' primer and a J-beta primer mix were used in a second PCR of about 7 to 12 cycles. TCRdb re-called the 5' RACE reads through MiXCR, storing one row per CDR3 protein. The sample has roughly 900,000 distinct CDR3 sequences; roughly 26% are singletons. This clonotype was observed at least ten times. What it binds is unknown. Study findings and constraints: Strong correlation was found linking TCR beta diversity to naive T cell percentage.

The chain employs TRBV9 and TRBJ2-7, with 10 bases identical to TRBD1. The TCR sequence derives from a woman at least 80 years old in good health. The specimen sequenced was blood. The CDR3 is CASSSGASRDRGLRDEQYF. The CDR3 bases are TGTGCCAGCAGCTCGGGGGCGTCAAGGGACAGGGGTTTGCGGGACGAGCAGTACTTC.